These 18 T cell receptor beta chains were all obtained from the same sample, sequenced in a study of early T cells in non-severe SARS-CoV-2 infection. From the 5' RACE reads, TCRdb called clonotypes with MiXCR, one entry per CDR3 protein. There are about 76,000 distinct CDR3 sequences in the sample; 11% occur only once, and over 3.5% lies in the top ten. The sequencing input was whole blood. The receptors here all came from an adult who was a healthcare worker with PCR-confirmed SARS-CoV-2 infection or an uninfected control (not recorded which).

This clonotype has a handful of counts. The chain links TRBV20-1 to TRBJ1-5; TRBD1 is a possible D gene (5 bases). The CDR3 runs 14 residues. V lost 3 bases to trimming and J lost 6 bases, with 15 bases between them. Germline lookup yields CDR1 DFQATT and CDR2 SNEGSKA (reference sequence). The CDR3 coding sequence is TGCAGTGCTAGCGACAGCCTCCTCCGTCAGCCCCAGCATTTT. Amino acid sequence: CSASDSLLRQPQHF.

Many counts were recorded for this clonotype. The chain carries TRBV11-2 and TRBJ2-7; D is uncertain. CDR1 and CDR2 (germline): SGHAT, FQNNGV. The CDR3 is made up of 14 amino acids. V lost 3 bases and J lost 0, with 9 bases in between. This CDR3 reads CASSFGPSSYEQYF. The CDR3 region has the DNA TGTGCCAGCAGCTTTGGGCCATCCTCCTACGAGCAGTACTTC.

This clonotype was counted between two and nine times. The chain employs TRBV7-2 and TRBJ1-1; D uncertain. V was clipped by 4 bases and J by 1 base, with 10 bases between them. The CDR3 covers 14 residues. Germline CDR1 reads SGHTA; CDR2 reads FQGNSA. This chain's CDR3 is CASSYSSGNTEAFF. The DNA of the CDR3 is TGTGCCAGCAGCTATTCAAGTGGGAACACTGAAGCTTTCTTT.

The chain has TRBV20-1 and TRBJ2-5, with D perhaps TRBD2 (5 bases). CDR3 length: 13 residues. V was cut by 3 bases and J by 5 bases, with 13 bases left in between. Germline CDR1 and CDR2: DFQATT and SNEGSKA (reference sequence). The CDR3 sequence: CSASVGVDETQYF. The CDR3 DNA reads as TGCAGTGCTAGCGTCGGGGTTGATGAGACCCAGTACTTC.

This clonotype turned up a few times. This rearrangement joins TRBV4-3 to TRBJ2-7; D is possibly TRBD2 (5 bases). With 0 bases removed from V and 7 bases from J, the gap between germline ends came to 16 bases. There are 15 residues in the CDR3. Germline-derived CDR1 and CDR2 are LGHNA and YSLEER. This CDR3 is CASSQDAFGGREQYF. The CDR3 bases are TGCGCCAGCAGCCAAGACGCGTTCGGAGGCCGAGAGCAGTACTTC.

The chain links TRBV30 to TRBJ2-7; D is undetermined. V was shortened by 1 base and J by 2 bases, with 6 bases between the two germline ends. The CDR3 loop spans 12 amino acids. From germline, CDR1 is GTSNPN and CDR2 SVGIG (reference sequence). The CDR3 DNA sequence: TGTGCCTGGAGTGCGACCACCTACGAGCAGTACTTC. Translating gives CAWSATTYEQYF.

This clonotype was seen many times. The chain recombines TRBV4-3 with TRBJ1-1; 8 bases are a match to TRBD1. V trimming: 1 base; J trimming: 4 bases; junction bases outside the gene matches: 5. The CDR3 is 15 amino acids. Looked up from germline, CDR1 is LGHNA and CDR2 is YSLEER. The chain's CDR3 is CASSQVQGDGTEAFF. The CDR3 DNA reads as TGCGCCAGCAGCCAAGTACAGGGGGATGGCACTGAAGCTTTCTTT.

The V call is TRBV7-2, the J call TRBJ2-7, with TRBD2 matching 8 bases. There are 15 residues in the CDR3. V shed 2 bases, J shed 1 base, and the junction held 4 bases outside the gene matches. Germline V gene data show CDR1 as SGHTA and CDR2 as FQGNSA. This chain's CDR3 is CASSLHGGGSYEQYF. Written as DNA, the CDR3 is TGTGCCAGCAGCTTACACGGGGGGGGTTCCTACGAGCAGTACTTC.

This clonotype has ten or more counts. The chain links TRBV5-1 to TRBJ2-7; TRBD1 might be the D (5 bases). Trimming removed 4 bases at V and 0 bases at J, with 11 bases between. This CDR3 has 14 residues. Germline CDR1 is SGHRS and CDR2 is YFSETQ. CDR3 loop: CASSPTESSYEQYF. The CDR3 nucleotides read TGCGCCAGCAGCCCGACAGAGAGCTCCTACGAGCAGTACTTC.

This chain connects TRBV7-9 to TRBJ2-1; D unclear. Germline V lookup: CDR1 SEHNR, CDR2 FQNEAQ (reference sequence). CDR3 length equals 14 residues. The V end was cut by 2 bases, the J end by 3 bases, with 8 bases between. The CDR3 DNA follows: TGTGCCAGCAGCTTAAAACACCTCTACAATGAGCAGTTCTTC. Translated, it gives CASSLKHLYNEQFF.

This rearrangement joins TRBV27 to TRBJ2-7; D is ambiguous. The V gene's germline CDR1 is MNHEY and CDR2 SMNVEV (reference sequence). Trimming left V 5 bases short and J 3 bases short, with 8 bases between. The CDR3 extends over 12 amino acids. The DNA for the CDR3 is TGTGCCAGCAGTGACGGATTCTACGAGCAGTACTTC. Protein: CASSDGFYEQYF.

The V and J genes are TRBV7-2 and TRBJ1-1; D is perhaps TRBD1 (6 bases). The CDR3 extends over 16 amino acids. Trimming stripped 5 bases from V and 4 bases from J, with 20 bases between. CDR1 is SGHTA, CDR2 FQGNSA, per germline. CDR3 DNA sequence: TGTGCCAGCAGCCCCCGGACAGCCTCAGCCGTCACTGAAGCTTTCTTT. It specifies CASSPRTASAVTEAFF.

This clonotype has at least ten counts. The chain joins TRBV7-9 to TRBJ2-3; no clear D gene. In germline, CDR1 is SEHNR, CDR2 FQNEAQ (reference sequence). Between the trimmed V and J ends, which lost 5 bases and 5 bases, there was a span of 8 bases. The CDR3 sequence is 12 residues long. The CDR3 DNA reads as TGTGCCAGCAGCCTTGACCTAGATACGCAGTATTTT. Protein: CASSLDLDTQYF.

V and J are TRBV3-1 and TRBJ2-7, with D perhaps TRBD1 (5 bases). V lost 0 bases and J 6 bases, leaving 15 bases between the germline ends. Germline V gene data show CDR1 as LGHDT and CDR2 as YNNKEL (reference sequence). There are 15 residues in the CDR3. The CDR3 bases are TGTGCCAGCAGCCAAGATCAGGGCCTTACCCTCGAGCAGTACTTC. This encodes CASSQDQGLTLEQYF.

This rearrangement joins TRBV3-1 to TRBJ2-1, with 7 bases matching TRBD1. V shed 1 base, J shed 4 bases, and the junction held 1 base outside the gene matches. Germline V gene data show CDR1 as LGHDT and CDR2 as YNNKEL (reference sequence). The CDR3 is made up of 14 amino acids. The chain's CDR3 is CASSQVDRYNEQFF. The CDR3 DNA follows: TGTGCCAGCAGCCAAGTGGACAGGTACAATGAGCAGTTCTTC.

This chain joins TRBV11-2 and TRBJ2-7; the D gene is possibly TRBD2 (6 bases). Deletions cut 2 bases from V and 2 bases from J, with 13 bases between. The germline gives CDR1 SGHAT, CDR2 FQNNGV. This CDR3 has 15 residues. In nucleotides, the CDR3 is TGTGCCAGCAGCTTAAGGGACTTTATCCCCTACGAGCAGTACTTC. Translated, it gives CASSLRDFIPYEQYF.

In its sample, this clonotype was seen a few times. J is TRBJ2-7 and V is TRBV27; no definite D call. Trimming pared 5 bases from V and 3 bases from J, leaving 5 bases between. The CDR3 extends over 11 amino acids. Germline CDR1 and CDR2: MNHEY and SMNVEV (reference sequence). As DNA, the CDR3 is TGTGCCAGCAGTGACAACTACGAGCAGTACTTC. Translated, it gives CASSDNYEQYF.

This clonotype was counted many times. The chain carries TRBV7-2 and TRBJ2-4; 7 nucleotides line up with TRBD2. V shed 5 bases and J 9 bases; nucleotides not matched to a gene: 1. Germline V gives CDR1 SGHTA, CDR2 FQGNSA. The CDR3 has 11 amino acids. CDR3 region: CASSGGGIQYF. The CDR3 bases are TGTGCCAGCAGCGGCGGGGGCATTCAGTACTTC.